This TCR beta chain was obtained from a study of blood T cell repertoires in COVID-19. The wider study: Sources were T cells, B-cell-depleted T cells, or PBMCs; the material itself was cDNA or gDNA.

This clone came up once. Sequencing used immunoSEQ multiplex PCR; TCRdb keeps in-frame clones, though not all of them. This sample has 170,000 or so clones, with about nine tenths found just once. Participant age was roughly 18 to 95 years, and participants resided in roughly 25 US areas. What the recovered Cohort 3 donors had was two negative PCRs, clearance, or symptom resolution. The V and J ends lost 0 bases and 0 bases respectively, with 8 bases between them. The germline V gene encodes CDR1 GTSNPN and CDR2 SVGIG (reference sequence). This CDR3 spans 14 amino acids. The V and J genes are TRBV30 and TRBJ1-2, with a tentative D call TRBD1 (5 bases). Sequencing was performed on PBMCs or T cells enriched from blood (not recorded which). The sequence was obtained from a woman aged 18-29 years who had recovered from COVID-19. The CDR3 protein is CAWSVQDANYGYTF. CDR3 in DNA: TGTGCCTGGAGTGTACAGGACGCTAACTATGGCTACACCTTC.